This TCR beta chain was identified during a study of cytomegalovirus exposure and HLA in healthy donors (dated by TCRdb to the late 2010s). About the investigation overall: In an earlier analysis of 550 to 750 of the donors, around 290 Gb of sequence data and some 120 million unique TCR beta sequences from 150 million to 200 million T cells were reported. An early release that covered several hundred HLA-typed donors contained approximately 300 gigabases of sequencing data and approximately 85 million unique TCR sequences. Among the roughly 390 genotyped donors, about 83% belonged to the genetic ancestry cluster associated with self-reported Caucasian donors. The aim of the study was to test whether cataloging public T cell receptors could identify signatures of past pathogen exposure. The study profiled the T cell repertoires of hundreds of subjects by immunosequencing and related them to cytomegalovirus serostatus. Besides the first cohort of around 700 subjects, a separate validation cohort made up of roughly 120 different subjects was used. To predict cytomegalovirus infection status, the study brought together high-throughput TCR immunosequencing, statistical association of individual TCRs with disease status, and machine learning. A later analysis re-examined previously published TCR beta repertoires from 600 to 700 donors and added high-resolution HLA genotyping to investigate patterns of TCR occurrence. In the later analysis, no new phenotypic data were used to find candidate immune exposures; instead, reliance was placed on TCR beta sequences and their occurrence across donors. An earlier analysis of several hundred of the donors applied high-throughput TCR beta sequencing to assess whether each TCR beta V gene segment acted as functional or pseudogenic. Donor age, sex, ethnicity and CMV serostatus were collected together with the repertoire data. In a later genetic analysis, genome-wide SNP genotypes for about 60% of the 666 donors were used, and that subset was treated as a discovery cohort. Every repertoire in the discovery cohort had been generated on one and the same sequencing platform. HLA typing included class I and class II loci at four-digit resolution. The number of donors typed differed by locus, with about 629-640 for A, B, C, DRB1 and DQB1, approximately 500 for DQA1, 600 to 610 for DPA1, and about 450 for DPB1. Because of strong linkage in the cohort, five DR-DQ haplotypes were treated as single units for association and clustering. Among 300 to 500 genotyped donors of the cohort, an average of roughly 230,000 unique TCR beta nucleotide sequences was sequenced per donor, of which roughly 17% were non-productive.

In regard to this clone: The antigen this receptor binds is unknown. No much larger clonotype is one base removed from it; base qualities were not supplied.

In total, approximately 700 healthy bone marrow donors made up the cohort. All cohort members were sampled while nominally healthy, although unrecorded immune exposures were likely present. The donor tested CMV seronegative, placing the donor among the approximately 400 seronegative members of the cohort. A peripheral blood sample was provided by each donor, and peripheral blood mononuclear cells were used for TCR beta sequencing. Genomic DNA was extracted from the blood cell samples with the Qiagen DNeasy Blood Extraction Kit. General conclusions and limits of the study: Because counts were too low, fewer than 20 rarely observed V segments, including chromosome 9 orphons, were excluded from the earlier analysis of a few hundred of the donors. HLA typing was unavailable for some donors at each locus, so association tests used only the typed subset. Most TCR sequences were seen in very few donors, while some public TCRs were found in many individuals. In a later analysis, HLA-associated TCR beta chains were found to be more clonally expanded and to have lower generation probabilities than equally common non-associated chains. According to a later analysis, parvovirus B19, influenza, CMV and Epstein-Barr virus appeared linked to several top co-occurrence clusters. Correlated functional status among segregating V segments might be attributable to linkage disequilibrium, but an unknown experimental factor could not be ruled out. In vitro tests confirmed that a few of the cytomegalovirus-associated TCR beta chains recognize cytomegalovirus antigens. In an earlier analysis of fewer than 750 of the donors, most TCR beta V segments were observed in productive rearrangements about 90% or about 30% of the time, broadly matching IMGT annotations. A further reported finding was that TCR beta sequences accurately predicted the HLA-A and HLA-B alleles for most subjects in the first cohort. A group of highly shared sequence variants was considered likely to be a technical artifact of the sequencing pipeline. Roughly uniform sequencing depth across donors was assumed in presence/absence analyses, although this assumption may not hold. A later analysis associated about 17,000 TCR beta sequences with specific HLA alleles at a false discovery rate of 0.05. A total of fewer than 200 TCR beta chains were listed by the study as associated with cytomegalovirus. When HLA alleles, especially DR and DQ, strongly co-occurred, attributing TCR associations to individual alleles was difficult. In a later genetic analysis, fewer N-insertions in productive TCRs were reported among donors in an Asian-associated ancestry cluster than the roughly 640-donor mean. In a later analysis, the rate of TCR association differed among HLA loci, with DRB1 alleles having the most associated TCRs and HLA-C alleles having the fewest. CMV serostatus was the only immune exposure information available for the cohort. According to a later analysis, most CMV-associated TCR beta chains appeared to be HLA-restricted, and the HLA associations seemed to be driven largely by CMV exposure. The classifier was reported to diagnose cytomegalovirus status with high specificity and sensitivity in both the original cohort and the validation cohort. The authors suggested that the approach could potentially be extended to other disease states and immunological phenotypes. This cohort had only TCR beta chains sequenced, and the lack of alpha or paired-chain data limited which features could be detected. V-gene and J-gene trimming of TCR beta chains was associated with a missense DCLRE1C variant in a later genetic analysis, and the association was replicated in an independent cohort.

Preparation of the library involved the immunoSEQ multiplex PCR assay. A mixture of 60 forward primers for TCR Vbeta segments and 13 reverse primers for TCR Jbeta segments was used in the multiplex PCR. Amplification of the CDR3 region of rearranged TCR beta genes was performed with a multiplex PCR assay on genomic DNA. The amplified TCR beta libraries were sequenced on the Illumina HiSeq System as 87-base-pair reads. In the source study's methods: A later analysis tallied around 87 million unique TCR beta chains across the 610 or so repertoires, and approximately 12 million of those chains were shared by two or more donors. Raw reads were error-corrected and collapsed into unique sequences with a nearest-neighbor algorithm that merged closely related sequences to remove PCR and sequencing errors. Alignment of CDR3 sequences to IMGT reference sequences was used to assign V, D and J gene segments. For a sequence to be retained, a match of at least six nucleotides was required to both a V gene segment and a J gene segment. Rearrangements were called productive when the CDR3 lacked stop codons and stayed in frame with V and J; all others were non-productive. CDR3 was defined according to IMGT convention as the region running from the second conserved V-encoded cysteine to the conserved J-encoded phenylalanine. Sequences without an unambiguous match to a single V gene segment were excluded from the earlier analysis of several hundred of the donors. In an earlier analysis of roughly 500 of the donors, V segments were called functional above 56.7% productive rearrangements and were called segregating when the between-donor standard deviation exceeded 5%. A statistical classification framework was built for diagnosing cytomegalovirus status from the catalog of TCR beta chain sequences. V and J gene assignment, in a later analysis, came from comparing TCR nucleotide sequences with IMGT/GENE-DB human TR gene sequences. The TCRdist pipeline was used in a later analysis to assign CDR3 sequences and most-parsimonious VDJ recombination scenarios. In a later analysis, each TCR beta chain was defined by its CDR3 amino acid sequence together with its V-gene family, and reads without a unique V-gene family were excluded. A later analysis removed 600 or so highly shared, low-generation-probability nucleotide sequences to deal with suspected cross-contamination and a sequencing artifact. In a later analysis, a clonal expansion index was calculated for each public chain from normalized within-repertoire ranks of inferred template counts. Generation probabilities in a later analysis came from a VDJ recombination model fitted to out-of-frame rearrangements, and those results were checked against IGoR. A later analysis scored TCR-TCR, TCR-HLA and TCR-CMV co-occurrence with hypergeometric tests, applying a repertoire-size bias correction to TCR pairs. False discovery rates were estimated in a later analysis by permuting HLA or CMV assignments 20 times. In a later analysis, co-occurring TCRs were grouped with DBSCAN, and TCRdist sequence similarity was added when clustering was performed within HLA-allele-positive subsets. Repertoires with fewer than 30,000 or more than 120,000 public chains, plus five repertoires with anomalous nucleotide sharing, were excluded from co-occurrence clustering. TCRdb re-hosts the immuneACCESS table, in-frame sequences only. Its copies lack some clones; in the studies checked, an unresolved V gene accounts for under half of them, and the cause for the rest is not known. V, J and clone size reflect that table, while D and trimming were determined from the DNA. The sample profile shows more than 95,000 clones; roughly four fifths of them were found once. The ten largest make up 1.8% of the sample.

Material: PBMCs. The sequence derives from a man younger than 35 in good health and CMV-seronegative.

Here the CDR3 is given as CASSERQRRSTDTQYF. The base sequence is TGTGCCAGCAGCGAGAGACAGCGTAGAAGCACAGATACGCAGTATTTT. The chain employs TRBV7-6 and TRBJ2-3; the D gene is perhaps TRBD1, from 5 matching bases. From cysteine to phenylalanine, the CDR3 is 16 amino acids long. Here the CDR3 DNA is all that survives: 48 bases in frame from base 1. The trim is 5 bases for V and 0 bases for J, with a gap of 15 bases between the germline ends. The germline V gene provides CDR1 SGHVS and CDR2 FNYEAQ.